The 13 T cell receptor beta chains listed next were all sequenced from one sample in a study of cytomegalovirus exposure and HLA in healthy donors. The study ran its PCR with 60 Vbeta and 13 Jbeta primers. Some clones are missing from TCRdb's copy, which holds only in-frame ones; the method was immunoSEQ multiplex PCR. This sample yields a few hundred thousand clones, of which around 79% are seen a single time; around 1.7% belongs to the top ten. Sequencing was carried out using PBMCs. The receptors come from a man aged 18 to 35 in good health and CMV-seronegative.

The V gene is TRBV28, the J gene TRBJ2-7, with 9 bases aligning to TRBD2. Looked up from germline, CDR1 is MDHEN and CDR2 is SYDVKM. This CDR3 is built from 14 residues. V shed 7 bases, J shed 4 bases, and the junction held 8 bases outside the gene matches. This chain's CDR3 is CASNTGREGYEQYF. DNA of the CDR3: TGTGCCAGCAACACAGGGCGGGAGGGGTACGAGCAGTACTTC.

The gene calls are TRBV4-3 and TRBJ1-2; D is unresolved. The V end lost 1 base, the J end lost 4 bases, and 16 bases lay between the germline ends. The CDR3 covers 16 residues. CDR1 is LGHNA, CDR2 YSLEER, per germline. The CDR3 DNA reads TGCGCCAGCAGCCAAGTCTTTGAGACAACAATCTATGGCTACACCTTC. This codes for CASSQVFETTIYGYTF.

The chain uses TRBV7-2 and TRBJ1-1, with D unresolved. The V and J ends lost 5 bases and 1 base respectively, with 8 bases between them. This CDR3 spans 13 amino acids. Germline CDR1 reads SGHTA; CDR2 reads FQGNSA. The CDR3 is CASSPTRNTEAFF. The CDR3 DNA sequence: TGTGCCAGCAGCCCGACACGGAACACTGAAGCTTTCTTT.

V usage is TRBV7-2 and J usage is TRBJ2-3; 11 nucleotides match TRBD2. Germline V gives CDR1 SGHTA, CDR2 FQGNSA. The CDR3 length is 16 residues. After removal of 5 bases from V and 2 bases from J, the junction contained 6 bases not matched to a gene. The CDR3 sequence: CASSPPSGGITDTQYF. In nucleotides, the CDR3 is TGTGCCAGCAGCCCCCCTAGCGGGGGGATCACAGATACGCAGTATTTT. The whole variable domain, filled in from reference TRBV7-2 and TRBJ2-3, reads GAGVSQSPSNKVTEKGKDVELRCDPISGHTALYWYRQSLGQGLEFLIYFQGNSAPDKSGLPSDRFSAERTGGSVSTLTIQRTQQEDSAVYLCASSPPSGGITDTQYFGPGTRLTVL.

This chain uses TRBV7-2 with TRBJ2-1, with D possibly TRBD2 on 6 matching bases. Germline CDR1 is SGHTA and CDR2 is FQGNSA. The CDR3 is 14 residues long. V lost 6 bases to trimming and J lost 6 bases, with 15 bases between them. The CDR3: CASRSGTPINEQFF. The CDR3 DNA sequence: TGTGCCAGCAGGTCCGGGACTCCCATCAATGAGCAGTTCTTC.

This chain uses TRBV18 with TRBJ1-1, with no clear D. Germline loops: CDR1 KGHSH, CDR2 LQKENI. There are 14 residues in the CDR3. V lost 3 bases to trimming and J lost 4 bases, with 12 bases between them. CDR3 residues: CASSPEGLSTEAFF. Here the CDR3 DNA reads TGTGCCAGCTCACCCGAAGGACTGTCCACTGAAGCTTTCTTT.

The CDR3: CASSAPWGRGITGELFF. In DNA form, the CDR3 reads TGTGCCAGCAGTGCACCTTGGGGGCGGGGGATCACCGGGGAGCTGTTTTTT. The chain has TRBV25-1 and TRBJ2-2, with a tentative D call TRBD2 (7 bases). CDR3 length: 17 residues. In germline, CDR1 is MGHDK, CDR2 SYGVNS. Trimming took 4 bases from V and 4 from J, leaving 19 bases between them. The whole variable domain, remainder taken from reference TRBV25-1 and TRBJ2-2, is EADIYQTPRYLVIGTGKKITLECSQTMGHDKMYWYQQDPGMELHLIHYSYGVNSTEKGDLSSESTVSRIRTEHFPLTLESARPSHTSQYLCASSAPWGRGITGELFFGEGSRLTVL.

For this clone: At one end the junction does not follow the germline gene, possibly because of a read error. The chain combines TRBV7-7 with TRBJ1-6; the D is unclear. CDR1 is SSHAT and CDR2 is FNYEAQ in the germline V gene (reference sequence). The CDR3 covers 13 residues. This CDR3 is CASSLTENSPLHF. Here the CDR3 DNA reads TGTGCTAGCAGCTTAACTGAGAATTCACCCCTCCACTTT.

CDR3: CASSQEGAGRTTNTGELFF. The DNA for the CDR3 is TGCGCCAGCAGCCAAGAAGGAGCGGGAAGAACAACGAACACCGGGGAGCTGTTTTTT. This chain connects TRBV4-1 to TRBJ2-2, with 7 bases lining up with TRBD2. V was pared by 0 bases and J by 0 bases, with 10 bases of the junction left unmatched. The CDR3 is made up of 19 amino acids. The germline V gene encodes CDR1 MGHRA and CDR2 YSYEKL.

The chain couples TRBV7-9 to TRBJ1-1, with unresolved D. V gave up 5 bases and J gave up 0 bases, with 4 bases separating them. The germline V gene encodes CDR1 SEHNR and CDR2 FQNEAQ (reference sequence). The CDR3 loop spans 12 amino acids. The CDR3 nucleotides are TGTGCCAGCAGCCAGTTGAACACTGAAGCTTTCTTT. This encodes CASSQLNTEAFF.

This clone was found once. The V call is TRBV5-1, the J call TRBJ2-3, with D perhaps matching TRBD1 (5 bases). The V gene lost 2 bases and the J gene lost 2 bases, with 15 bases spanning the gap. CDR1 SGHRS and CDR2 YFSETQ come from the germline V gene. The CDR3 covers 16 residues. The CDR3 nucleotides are TGCGCCAGCAGCTTACGACAGCGAGTTACCACAGATACGCAGTATTTT. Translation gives CASSLRQRVTTDTQYF.

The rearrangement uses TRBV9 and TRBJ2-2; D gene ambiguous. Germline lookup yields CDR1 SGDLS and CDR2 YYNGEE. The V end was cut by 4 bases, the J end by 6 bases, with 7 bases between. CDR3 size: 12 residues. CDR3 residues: CASSSPSGELFF. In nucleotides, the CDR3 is TGTGCCAGCAGCTCCCCGTCCGGGGAGCTGTTTTTT.

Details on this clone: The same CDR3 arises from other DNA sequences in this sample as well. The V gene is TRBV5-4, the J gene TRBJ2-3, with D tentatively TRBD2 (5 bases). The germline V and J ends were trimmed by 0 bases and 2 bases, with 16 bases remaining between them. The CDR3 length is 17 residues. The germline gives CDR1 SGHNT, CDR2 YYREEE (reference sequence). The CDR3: CASSLASTGRDTDTQYF. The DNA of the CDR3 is TGTGCCAGCAGCTTGGCCTCTACGGGGAGAGACACAGATACGCAGTATTTT.